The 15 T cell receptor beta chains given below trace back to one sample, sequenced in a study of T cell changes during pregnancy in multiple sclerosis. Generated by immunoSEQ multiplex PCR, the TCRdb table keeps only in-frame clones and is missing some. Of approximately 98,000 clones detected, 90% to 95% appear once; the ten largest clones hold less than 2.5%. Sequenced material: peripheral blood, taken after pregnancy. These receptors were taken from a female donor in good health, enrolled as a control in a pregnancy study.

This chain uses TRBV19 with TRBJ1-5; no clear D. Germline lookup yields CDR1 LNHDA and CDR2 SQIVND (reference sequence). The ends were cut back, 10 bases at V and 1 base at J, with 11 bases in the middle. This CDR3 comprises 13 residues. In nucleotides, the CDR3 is TGTGCCACAAATCGACAAAGCAATCAGCCCCAGCATTTT. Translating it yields CATNRQSNQPQHF.

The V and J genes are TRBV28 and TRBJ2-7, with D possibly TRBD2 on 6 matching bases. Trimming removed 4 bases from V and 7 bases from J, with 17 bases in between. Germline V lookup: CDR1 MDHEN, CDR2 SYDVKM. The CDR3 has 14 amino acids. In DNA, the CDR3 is TGTGCCAGCAGTTCCCTCGGGGGTAGCGCGGAGCAGTACTTC. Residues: CASSSLGGSAEQYF.

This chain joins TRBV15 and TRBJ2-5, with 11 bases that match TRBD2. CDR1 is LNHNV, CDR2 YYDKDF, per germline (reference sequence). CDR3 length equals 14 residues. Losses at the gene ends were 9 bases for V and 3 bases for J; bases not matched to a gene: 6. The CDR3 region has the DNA TGTGCCACAACTAGCGGGAGATCTGAAGAGACCCAGTACTTC. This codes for CATTSGRSEETQYF. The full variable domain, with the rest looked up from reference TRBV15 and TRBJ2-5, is DAMVIQNPRYQVTQFGKPVTLSCSQTLNHNVMYWYQQKSSQAPKLLFHYYDKDFNNEADTPDNFQSRRPNTSFCFLDIRSPGLGDTAMYLCATTSGRSEETQYFGPGTRLLVL.

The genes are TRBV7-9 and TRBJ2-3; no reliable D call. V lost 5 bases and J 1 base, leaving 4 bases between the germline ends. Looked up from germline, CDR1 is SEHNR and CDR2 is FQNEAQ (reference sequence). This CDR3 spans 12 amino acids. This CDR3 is CASSRGTDTQYF. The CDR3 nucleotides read TGTGCCAGCAGCAGAGGCACAGATACGCAGTATTTT.

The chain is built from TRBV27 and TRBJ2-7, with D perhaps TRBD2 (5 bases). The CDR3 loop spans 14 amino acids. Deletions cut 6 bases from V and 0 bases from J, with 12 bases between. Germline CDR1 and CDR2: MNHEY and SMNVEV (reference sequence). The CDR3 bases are TGTGCCAGCAGCGAAAAGCGGTTCTCCTACGAGCAGTACTTC. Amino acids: CASSEKRFSYEQYF.

The CDR3 nucleotides are TGCGCCAGCACACAGGGGGGGAATGAGCAGTTCTTC. Its protein is CASTQGGNEQFF. The rearrangement joins TRBV5-1 to TRBJ2-1; D is possibly TRBD1 (8 bases). The CDR3 has 12 residues. Trimming took 6 bases from V and 7 from J, leaving 11 bases between them. Germline V CDR1 and CDR2: SGHRS, YFSETQ.

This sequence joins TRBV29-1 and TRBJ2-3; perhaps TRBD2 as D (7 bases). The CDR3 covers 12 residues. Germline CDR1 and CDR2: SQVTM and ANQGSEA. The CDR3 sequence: CPSQRDIDTQYF. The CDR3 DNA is TGCCCCTCCCAGCGGGACATAGATACGCAGTATTTT.

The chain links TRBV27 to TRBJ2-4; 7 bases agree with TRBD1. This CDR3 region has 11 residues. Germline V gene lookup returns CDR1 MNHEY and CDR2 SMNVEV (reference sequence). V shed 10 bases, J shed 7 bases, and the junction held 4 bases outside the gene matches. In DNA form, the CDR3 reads TGTGCCACACAGGGGACGAACATTCAGTACTTC. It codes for CATQGTNIQYF.

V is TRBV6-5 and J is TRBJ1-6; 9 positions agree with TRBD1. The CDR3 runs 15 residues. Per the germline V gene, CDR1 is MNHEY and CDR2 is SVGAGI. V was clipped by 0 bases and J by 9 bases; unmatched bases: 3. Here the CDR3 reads CASSYSGTGFSPLHF. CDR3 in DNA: TGTGCCAGCAGTTACTCCGGGACAGGGTTTTCACCCCTCCACTTT.

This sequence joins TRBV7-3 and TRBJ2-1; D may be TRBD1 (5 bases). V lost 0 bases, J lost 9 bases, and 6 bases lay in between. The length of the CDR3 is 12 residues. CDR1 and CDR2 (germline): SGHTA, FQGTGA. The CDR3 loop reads CASSLTQGEQFF. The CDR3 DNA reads TGTGCCAGCAGCTTAACTCAGGGTGAGCAGTTCTTC.

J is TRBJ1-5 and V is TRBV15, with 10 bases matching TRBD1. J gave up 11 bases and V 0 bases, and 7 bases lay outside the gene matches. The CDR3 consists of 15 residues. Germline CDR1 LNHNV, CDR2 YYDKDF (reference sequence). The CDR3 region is CATSRELPGQGTQHF. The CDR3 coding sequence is TGTGCCACCAGCAGAGAACTACCGGGACAGGGGACCCAGCATTTT.

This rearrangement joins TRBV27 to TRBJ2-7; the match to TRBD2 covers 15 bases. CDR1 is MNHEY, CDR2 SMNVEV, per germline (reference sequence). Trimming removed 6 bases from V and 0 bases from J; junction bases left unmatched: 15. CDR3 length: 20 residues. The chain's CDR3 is CASRRAGLAGGTSFSYEQYF. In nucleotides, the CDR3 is TGTGCCAGCAGGAGGGCGGGACTAGCGGGGGGAACATCCTTCTCCTACGAGCAGTACTTC.

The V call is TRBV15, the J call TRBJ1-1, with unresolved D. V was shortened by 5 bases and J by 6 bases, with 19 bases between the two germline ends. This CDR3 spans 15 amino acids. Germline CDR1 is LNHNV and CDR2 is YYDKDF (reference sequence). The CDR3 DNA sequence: TGTGCCACCAGCGGTGTGGAGGGAGTTGGGGCTGAAGCTTTCTTT. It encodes CATSGVEGVGAEAFF.

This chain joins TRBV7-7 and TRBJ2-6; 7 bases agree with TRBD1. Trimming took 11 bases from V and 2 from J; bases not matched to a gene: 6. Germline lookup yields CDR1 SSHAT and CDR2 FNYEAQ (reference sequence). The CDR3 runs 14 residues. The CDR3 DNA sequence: TGTGCCGTAGCAGGGGGAACTGGGGCCAACGTCCTGACTTTC. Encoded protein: CAVAGGTGANVLTF.

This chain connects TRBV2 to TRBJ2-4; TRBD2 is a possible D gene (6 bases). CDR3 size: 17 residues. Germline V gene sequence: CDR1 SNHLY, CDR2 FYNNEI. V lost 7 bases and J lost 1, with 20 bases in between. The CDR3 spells CASTPAGMAYAKNIQYF. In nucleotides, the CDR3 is TGTGCCAGCACCCCGGCGGGGATGGCGTACGCCAAAAACATTCAGTACTTC. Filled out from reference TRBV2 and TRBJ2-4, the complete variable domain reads EPEVTQTPSHQVTQMGQEVILRCVPISNHLYFYWYRQILGQKVEFLVSFYNNEISEKSEIFDDQFSVERPDGSNFTLKIRSTKLEDSAMYFCASTPAGMAYAKNIQYFGAGTRLSVL.